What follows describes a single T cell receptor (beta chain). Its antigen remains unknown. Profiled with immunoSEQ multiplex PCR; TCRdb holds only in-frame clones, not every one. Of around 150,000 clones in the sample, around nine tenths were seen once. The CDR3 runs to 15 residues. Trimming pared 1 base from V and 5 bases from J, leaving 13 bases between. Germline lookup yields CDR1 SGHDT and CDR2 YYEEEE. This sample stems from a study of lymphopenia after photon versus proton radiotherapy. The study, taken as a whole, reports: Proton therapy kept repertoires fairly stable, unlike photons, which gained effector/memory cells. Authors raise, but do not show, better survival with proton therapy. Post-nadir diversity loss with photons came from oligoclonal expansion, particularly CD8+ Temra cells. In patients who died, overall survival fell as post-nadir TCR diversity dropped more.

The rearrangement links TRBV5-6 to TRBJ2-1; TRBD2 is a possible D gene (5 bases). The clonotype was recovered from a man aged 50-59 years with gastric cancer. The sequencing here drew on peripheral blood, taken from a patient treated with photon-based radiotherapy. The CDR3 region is CASSLWERMNNEQFF. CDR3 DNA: TGTGCCAGCAGCTTGTGGGAGAGGATGAACAATGAGCAGTTCTTC.